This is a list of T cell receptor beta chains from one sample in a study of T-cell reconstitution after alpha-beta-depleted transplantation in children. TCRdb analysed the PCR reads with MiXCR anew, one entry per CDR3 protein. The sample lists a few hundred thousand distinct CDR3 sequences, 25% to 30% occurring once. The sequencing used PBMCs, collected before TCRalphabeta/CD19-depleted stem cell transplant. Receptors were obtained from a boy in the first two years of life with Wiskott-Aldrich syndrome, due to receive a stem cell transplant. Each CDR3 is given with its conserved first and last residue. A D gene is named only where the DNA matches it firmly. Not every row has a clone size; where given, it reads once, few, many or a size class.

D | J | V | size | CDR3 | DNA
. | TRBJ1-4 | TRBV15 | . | CATSRGQAGANEKLFF | TGTGCCACCAGCAGAGGACAGGCGGGCGCTAATGAAAAACTGTTTTTT
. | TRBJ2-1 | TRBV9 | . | CASSAYTSSDSSYNEQFF | TGTGCCAGCAGCGCGTACACCTCTAGCGATAGCTCCTACAATGAGCAGTTCTTC
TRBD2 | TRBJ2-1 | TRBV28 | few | CASSLWGGGRKINEQFF | TGTGCCAGCAGTTTATGGGGAGGCGGGAGGAAAATCAATGAGCAGTTCTTC
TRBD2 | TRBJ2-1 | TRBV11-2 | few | CASIPAGGPNEQFF | TGTGCCAGCATCCCAGCGGGAGGGCCAAATGAGCAGTTCTTC
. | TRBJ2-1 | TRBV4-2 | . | CASSQARASGTYNEQFF | TGTGCCAGCAGCCAAGCTAGGGCGAGCGGAACCTACAATGAGCAGTTCTTC
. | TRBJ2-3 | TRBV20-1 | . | CSARVGLAPSTDTQYF | TGCAGTGCTAGAGTAGGTCTAGCGCCAAGCACAGATACGCAGTATTTT
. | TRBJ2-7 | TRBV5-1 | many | CASSLGVGSYEQYF | TGTGCCAGCAGCTTAGGCGTCGGATCCTACGAGCAGTACTTC
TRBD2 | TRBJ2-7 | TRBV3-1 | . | CASSQFLASGRRYEQYF | TGTGCCAGCAGCCAGTTTTTAGCTAGCGGGCGGCGCTACGAGCAGTACTTC
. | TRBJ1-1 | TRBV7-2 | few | CASSYSMTSSTEAFF | TGTGCCAGCAGCTACTCCATGACATCTAGCACTGAAGCTTTCTTT
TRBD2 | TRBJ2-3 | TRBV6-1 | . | CASSTAGTRYTDTQYF | TGTGCCAGCAGTACCGCTGGGACTAGATACACAGATACGCAGTATTTT
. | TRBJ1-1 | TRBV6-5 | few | CASSYAQTGEAFF | TGTGCCAGCAGTTACGCACAAACAGGGGAAGCTTTCTTT
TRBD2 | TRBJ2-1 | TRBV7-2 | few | CASSFRLAGNNEQFF | TGTGCCAGCAGCTTTCGACTAGCGGGAAACAATGAGCAGTTCTTC
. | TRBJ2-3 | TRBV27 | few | CASSLSGGPRDTQYF | TGTGCCAGCAGTTTATCGGGTGGGCCTCGGGATACGCAGTATTTT
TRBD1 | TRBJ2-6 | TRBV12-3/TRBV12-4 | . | CASRFGTASGANVLTF | TGTGCCAGCAGGTTCGGGACAGCCTCTGGGGCCAACGTCCTGACTTTC
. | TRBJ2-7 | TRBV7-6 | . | CASSQGQGSYEQYF | TGTGCCAGCAGCCAGGGCCAGGGGTCCTACGAGCAGTACTTC
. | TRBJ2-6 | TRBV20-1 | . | CSARAAGANVLTF | TGCAGTGCTAGGGCAGCTGGGGCCAACGTCCTGACTTTC
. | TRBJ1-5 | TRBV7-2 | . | CASSPSRAQPQHF | TGTGCCAGCAGCCCTTCTCGGGCTCAGCCCCAGCATTTT
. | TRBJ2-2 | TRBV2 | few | CASSEALGARLFF | TGTGCCAGCAGTGAAGCGCTCGGGGCTCGGCTGTTTTTT
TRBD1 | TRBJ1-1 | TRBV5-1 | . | CASNPGTGVNTEAFF | TGCGCCAGCAACCCCGGGACAGGAGTGAACACTGAAGCTTTCTTT
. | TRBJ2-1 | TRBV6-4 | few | CASSDSGGGYNEQFF | TGTGCCAGCAGTGACTCAGGCGGAGGGTACAATGAGCAGTTCTTC
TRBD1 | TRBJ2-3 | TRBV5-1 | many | CASSRQGSLTDTQYF | TGCGCCAGCTCCCGACAGGGATCTTTGACAGATACGCAGTATTTT
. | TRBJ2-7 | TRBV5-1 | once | CASSLSEISLYEQYF | TGCGCCAGCAGCTTGTCTGAGATCTCTCTCTACGAGCAGTACTTC
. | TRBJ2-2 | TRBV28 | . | CASSLRQRNTGELFF | TGTGCCAGCAGTTTAAGGCAGCGAAACACCGGGGAGCTGTTTTTT
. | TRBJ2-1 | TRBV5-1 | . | CASSFSGDNEQFF | TGCGCCAGCAGCTTCAGCGGAGACAATGAGCAGTTCTTC
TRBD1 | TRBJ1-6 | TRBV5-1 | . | CASSYGTGDNSPLHF | TGCGCCAGCAGCTACGGGACAGGGGATAATTCACCCCTCCACTTT
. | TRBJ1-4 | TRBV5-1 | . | CASSFLGRVNEKLFF | TGCGCCAGCAGCTTCTTAGGCAGGGTCAATGAAAAACTGTTTTTT